One and the same sample provided the 5 T cell receptor beta chains below, sequenced in a study of neoadjuvant anti-PD-1 for oral cavity cancer (dated by TCRdb to about 2021). What this sample's time point label stands for: before neoadjuvant nivolumab. The receptor library was made with the immunoSEQ multiplex PCR assay. In TCRdb, the immuneACCESS table is reduced to in-frame sequences with V and J assigned. These tables do not hold every clone; where another copy was compared, an unresolved V gene accounts for under half, and the others remain unexplained. This sample is represented by 75,000 to 100,000 clones; about 80% of them were singletons. Of the sample, over 3% falls within the top ten clones. The specimen was PBMCs, collected before nivolumab (anti-PD-1) treatment. These receptors were collected from a person between 40 and 85 years old with oral cavity squamous cell carcinoma.

By proportion, this clone is medium-sized. This chain joins TRBV5-5 and TRBJ1-5; D is unresolved. This CDR3 is built from 13 residues. V was shortened by 4 bases and J by 6 bases, with 11 bases between the two germline ends. Per germline, CDR1 SGHKS and CDR2 YYEKEE (reference sequence). CDR3 sequence: CASSPGWGQPQHF. CDR3 DNA: TGTGCCAGCAGCCCGGGGTGGGGTCAGCCCCAGCATTTT. The full variable domain, completed using reference TRBV5-5 and TRBJ1-5, is DAGVTQSPTHLIKTRGQQVTLRCSPISGHKSVSWYQQVLGQGPQFIFQYYEKEERGRGNFPDRFSARQFPNYSSELNVNALLLGDSALYLCASSPGWGQPQHFGDGTRLSIL.

The rearrangement uses TRBV6-5 and TRBJ1-1; no clear D. CDR3 size: 15 residues. Trimming shortened V by 3 bases and J by 1 base, and 12 bases separated the two germline ends. The germline V gene encodes CDR1 MNHEY and CDR2 SVGAGI. CDR3 in DNA: TGTGCCAGCAGTTATTATGCGGAGGGGAACACTGAAGCTTTCTTT. It specifies CASSYYAEGNTEAFF.

This chain links TRBV7-3 with TRBJ2-7; 12 bases map to TRBD2. The CDR3 has 14 amino acids. With 3 bases clipped from V and 6 bases from J, the junction kept 3 bases outside the gene matches. Germline lookup yields CDR1 SGHTA and CDR2 FQGTGA. This CDR3 is CASSLTSGSFEQYF. The CDR3 DNA reads TGTGCCAGCAGCTTGACTAGCGGGAGTTTCGAGCAGTACTTC.

The gene calls are TRBV5-1 and TRBJ2-3, with D maybe TRBD2 (5 bases). The germline V gene encodes CDR1 SGHRS and CDR2 YFSETQ. The CDR3 totals 17 residues. The germline V and J ends were trimmed by 6 bases and 1 base, with 21 bases remaining between them. The CDR3 here is CASKTRWGEGGTDTQYF. CDR3 nucleotides: TGCGCCAGCAAGACCCGTTGGGGAGAGGGTGGCACAGATACGCAGTATTTT.

The chain carries TRBV29-1 and TRBJ1-2, with 9 bases identical to TRBD1. Losses at the gene ends were 4 bases for V and 8 bases for J; bases not matched to a gene: 2. Germline CDR1 reads SQVTM; CDR2 reads ANQGSEA. This CDR3 is 11 amino acids long. Here the CDR3 DNA reads TGCAGCGTTGGCGGACAGGGGGGCTACACCTTC. Its translation is CSVGGQGGYTF.